This T cell receptor beta chain was captured by sequencing in a study of T-cell memory formation after mild COVID-19. About the study: Clustering of TCRs was largely donor specific. General study points: The appearance of some responding clones in pre-infection memory suggested that cross-reactive memory joined.

This clonotype was detected a few times. What it recognizes is unknown. With 2 bases removed from V and 1 base from J, the gap between germline ends came to 11 bases. The CDR3 extends over 15 amino acids. Germline values: CDR1 MNHNS, CDR2 SASEGT. TCRdb called the 5' RACE reads again in MiXCR, with one record for every CDR3 protein. The table has 350,000 to 450,000 distinct CDR3 sequences, approximately 15% seen once. The chain combines TRBV6-1 with TRBJ1-1; D remains ambiguous. This TCR was recovered from a man between 18 and 35 years old who had mild COVID-19 (a few samples of this study predate the infection). Cell type and time point are not known. Sequencing was carried out using PBMCs or a T cell subset sorted from them (not recorded which). The CDR3 DNA reads as TGTGCCAGCAGTGAATCGGGGTGGCGGAACACTGAAGCTTTCTTT. Translation gives CASSESGWRNTEAFF.